The present T cell receptor (beta chain) was sequenced within a study of T cell responses to AZD1222 COVID-19 vaccine. Across the whole study: Analysis merged second doses at about 4 or about 12 weeks.

Study observations and caveats: Seropositive AZD1222 recipients at baseline numbered only five or six. Only after the peak T cell response were repertoires sampled. Spike-spanning, vaccine-associated CD4 TCRs were dominant at 160-218 and 743-854.

TCRdb's copy holds only in-frame clones and misses some; the assay was immunoSEQ multiplex PCR. Of 90,000 to 110,000 clones listed, around 90% are singletons. The CDR3 spans 9 residues. Trimming cost V 11 bases and J 4 bases, with 3 bases left between them. Germline lookup yields CDR1 SGHVS and CDR2 FNYEAQ. The count of this clone is one. Antigen unknown. This clonotype was sampled from an adult in good health. The input for sequencing was peripheral blood, taken on day 0 of AZD1222 vaccination. The V and J genes are TRBV7-6 and TRBJ1-5; D is ambiguous. CDR3: CARNQPQHF. The CDR3 DNA reads as TGTGCCCGTAATCAGCCCCAGCATTTT.